The sequence of this T cell receptor beta chain was determined in a study of tumor-infiltrating lymphocytes in localized non-small cell lung cancer. Looking at the study overall: The cohort mixed smokers and never-smokers, several histologies, and some post-neoadjuvant-chemotherapy samples.

Assay: immunoSEQ multiplex PCR; the TCRdb copy retains only in-frame clones and omits some. The top ten clones hold 10% of a sample with around 15,000 clones, 80% of them seen once. CDR3 length: 13 amino acids. V shed 1 base and J shed 5 bases, with 8 bases lying between them. CDR1 is SGHNT and CDR2 is YYREEE in the germline V gene (reference sequence). Sequenced: uninvolved lung tissue not adjacent to the tumor. The source is a human donor with non-small cell lung cancer. This chain links TRBV5-4 with TRBJ2-3, with D unclear. The CDR3, as DNA: TGTGCCAGCAGCTTGAATCGTGAAGATACGCAGTATTTT. Amino acid sequence: CASSLNREDTQYF.